Each of the 12 T cell receptor beta chains below was sequenced from the same sample in a study of shared clonotypes between healthy human individuals. The protocol was immunoSEQ multiplex PCR, while the TCRdb copy is restricted to in-frame clones and leaves out a portion. In the table there are some 1,600,000 clones, around 98% of which are singletons. The sample taken for sequencing was naive CD4+ T cells sorted from blood. Subset reported: CD45RA+ positively selected. The source of these receptors is a man younger than 40 in good health.

The CDR3 nucleotides are TGTGCCAGCAGGACTGTGGGACAAGAGCAGTACTTC. Translation gives CASRTVGQEQYF. The rearrangement links TRBV28 to TRBJ2-7, with D perhaps TRBD1 (6 bases). There are 12 residues in the CDR3. Trimming took off 6 bases at V and 7 bases at J, with 13 bases between the two ends. CDR1 is MDHEN and CDR2 is SYDVKM in the germline V gene.

The CDR3 DNA reads TGTGCCAGCAGCCAAACGACAGGGGCAGAGACCCAGTACTTC. Protein product: CASSQTTGAETQYF. The genes are TRBV7-9 and TRBJ2-5; TRBD1 matches 8 bases. The CDR3 is 14 residues long. Germline V gene data show CDR1 as SEHNR and CDR2 as FQNEAQ (reference sequence). Trimming took 5 bases from V and 4 from J; bases not matched to a gene: 6.

The CDR3 nucleotides read TGTGCCAGCAGCGTAGGGGGGACAGGGGGTCTTGAGCCCCAGCATTTT. This encodes CASSVGGTGGLEPQHF. This chain joins TRBV9 and TRBJ1-5; 11 bases align to TRBD1. Germline CDR1 reads SGDLS; CDR2 reads YYNGEE. With 0 bases clipped from V and 8 bases from J, the junction kept 7 bases outside the gene matches. The CDR3 totals 16 residues.

The chain recombines TRBV6-5 with TRBJ2-2, with D perhaps TRBD2 (5 bases). This CDR3 is built from 12 residues. The V and J ends lost 7 bases and 6 bases respectively, with 9 bases between them. Germline CDR1 MNHEY, CDR2 SVGAGI. DNA for the CDR3: TGTGCCAGCATTACCGGGGCCGGGGAGCTGTTTTTT. Its protein is CASITGAGELFF.

As DNA, the CDR3 is TGTGCCTCCAGCGCCGAAGGCTACGAGCAGTACTTC. This gives the protein CASSAEGYEQYF. The genes are TRBV11-2 and TRBJ2-7; D gene unclear. CDR3 size: 12 residues. Between the trimmed V and J ends, which lost 11 bases and 3 bases, there was a span of 14 bases. The germline V gene has CDR1 SGHAT and CDR2 FQNNGV.

The rearrangement uses TRBV19 and TRBJ2-2; 10 bases fit TRBD1. Germline V lookup: CDR1 LNHDA, CDR2 SQIVND (reference sequence). The length of the CDR3 is 16 residues. The V and J ends lost 5 bases and 4 bases, in that order; junction bases with no gene match: 7. CDR3 protein: CASSPGQGGFTGELFF. CDR3 nucleotide sequence: TGTGCCAGTAGTCCCGGACAGGGGGGATTCACCGGGGAGCTGTTTTTT.

The chain employs TRBV5-1 and TRBJ2-7; D unresolved. The CDR3 is made up of 15 amino acids. Germline V gene lookup returns CDR1 SGHRS and CDR2 YFSETQ. V lost 0 bases and J lost 0, with 10 bases in between. CDR3 residues: CASSLGVINSYEQYF. In DNA form, the CDR3 reads TGCGCCAGCAGCTTGGGTGTTATCAACTCCTACGAGCAGTACTTC.

The V and J genes are TRBV28 and TRBJ2-3; tentatively, D is TRBD2 (5 bases). Trimming stripped 6 bases from V and 2 bases from J, with 12 bases between. The CDR3 is made up of 14 amino acids. Germline-derived CDR1 and CDR2 are MDHEN and SYDVKM. The CDR3 here is CASSRTGTTDTQYF. CDR3 DNA: TGTGCCAGCAGCCGGACTGGCACCACAGATACGCAGTATTTT. Variable domain in full (rest from reference TRBV28 and TRBJ2-3): DVKVTQSSRYLVKRTGEKVFLECVQDMDHENMFWYRQDPGLGLRLIYFSYDVKMKEKGDIPEGYSVSREKKERFSLILESASTNQTSMYLCASSRTGTTDTQYFGPGTRLTVL.

V gene TRBV5-1 combines with J gene TRBJ2-1; D is undetermined. Germline CDR1 reads SGHRS; CDR2 reads YFSETQ. The CDR3 spans 13 residues. Deletions cut 5 bases from V and 9 bases from J, with 15 bases between. Here the CDR3 reads CASRKDFLGEQFF. The CDR3 region has the DNA TGCGCCAGCAGGAAGGATTTCTTGGGTGAGCAGTTCTTC.

The chain carries TRBV7-9 and TRBJ2-1; D remains ambiguous. Germline-derived CDR1 and CDR2 are SEHNR and FQNEAQ (reference sequence). Trimming left V 3 bases short and J 5 bases short, with 8 bases between. This CDR3 is built from 13 residues. CDR3 nucleotides: TGTGCCAGCAGCTTTGGTGGCGACAATGAGCAGTTCTTC. This gives the protein CASSFGGDNEQFF.

The V and J genes are TRBV5-6 and TRBJ1-2; the match to TRBD1 covers 7 bases. This CDR3 has 15 amino acids. CDR1 is SGHDT, CDR2 YYEEEE, per germline. The V segment lost 0 bases and the J segment 6 bases; nucleotides outside the gene matches: 8. CDR3 residues: CASSLVQGVGHGYTF. CDR3 coding DNA: TGTGCCAGCAGCTTGGTTCAGGGGGTAGGTCATGGCTACACCTTC.

The V gene is TRBV28, the J gene TRBJ1-5; 11 bases are a match to TRBD1. CDR1 and CDR2 (germline): MDHEN, SYDVKM. The length of the CDR3 is 17 residues. V was pared by 8 bases and J by 4 bases, with 13 bases of the junction left unmatched. Written as DNA, the CDR3 is TGTGCCAGCCGTAAATGGGAGGGACAGGGGGGGAATCAGCCCCAGCATTTT. Translated: CASRKWEGQGGNQPQHF.